Listed here are 16 T cell receptor beta chains from one sample, sequenced in a study of T cells in Graves' hyperthyroidism and ophthalmopathy. TCR beta CDR3 regions were amplified from RNA transcripts. First-round RT-PCR with HTBI primers amplified the TCR CDR3 region. TCRdb re-called the multiplex PCR reads with MiXCR, one entry per CDR3 protein. Counted here are roughly 380,000 distinct CDR3 sequences, approximately 13% occurring once; the ten biggest clones make up under 25%. The material sequenced was blood. The receptors were sampled from a man aged 25-45 years with Graves' hyperthyroidism that later progressed to Graves' ophthalmopathy.

This clonotype was detected a few times. As DNA, the CDR3 is TGTGCCAGTAGTATAGATCGACCCGGGACCGGGGAGCTGTTTTTT. Its protein is CASSIDRPGTGELFF. The rearrangement links TRBV19 to TRBJ2-2; D unclear. CDR1 LNHDA and CDR2 SQIVND come from the germline V gene (reference sequence). Deletions cut 0 bases from V and 5 bases from J, with 10 bases between. The CDR3 consists of 15 residues.

This clonotype was picked up many times. The gene calls are TRBV6-1 and TRBJ1-1; D is unresolved. The CDR3 sequence is 14 residues long. CDR1 and CDR2 (germline): MNHNS, SASEGT. V dropped 7 bases and J dropped 0 bases, with 12 bases sitting between them. CDR3 sequence reads: CASTIGPMNTEAFF. CDR3 coding DNA: TGTGCCAGCACTATAGGACCTATGAACACTGAAGCTTTCTTT.

This clonotype was seen many times. V usage is TRBV27 and J usage is TRBJ2-3; 9 nucleotides agree with TRBD1. Germline CDR1 and CDR2: MNHEY and SMNVEV (reference sequence). There are 16 residues in the CDR3. J lost 6 bases, V lost 5 bases, and 12 bases had no gene match. CDR3 region: CASSPWDTGGRDTQYF. CDR3 coding DNA: TGTGCCAGCAGTCCTTGGGACACAGGGGGCCGGGATACGCAGTATTTT.

There are many counts of this clonotype. J is TRBJ2-3 and V is TRBV20-1, with a possible D match to TRBD1 (6 bases). V was clipped by 6 bases and J by 0 bases, with 10 bases between them. Per germline, CDR1 DFQATT and CDR2 SNEGSKA (reference sequence). This CDR3 comprises 13 residues. The CDR3 loop reads CSAQTGSTDTQYF. CDR3 in DNA: TGCAGTGCCCAGACAGGAAGCACAGATACGCAGTATTTT.

The chain is built from TRBV13 and TRBJ2-2; TRBD2 matches 10 bases. Trimming took 4 bases from V and 1 from J; bases not matched to a gene: 3. Germline V CDR1 and CDR2: PRHDT, FYEKMQ (reference sequence). The CDR3 length is 16 residues. The CDR3 DNA sequence: TGTGCCAGCAGCTACCCTAGCGGGGGGAACACCGGGGAGCTGTTTTTT. Protein sequence: CASSYPSGGNTGELFF.

This clonotype was seen many times. The chain is built from TRBV6-6 and TRBJ1-1; D perhaps matches TRBD1 (6 bases). Trimming left V 2 bases short and J 0 bases short, with 10 bases between. CDR3 length: 15 amino acids. In germline, CDR1 is MNHNY, CDR2 SVGAGI (reference sequence). The CDR3 region has the DNA TGTGCCAGCAGTTACGGGACATACATGAACACTGAAGCTTTCTTT. It is translated as CASSYGTYMNTEAFF.

This clonotype was picked up many times. The chain couples TRBV18 to TRBJ2-7; 8 positions match TRBD1. This CDR3 has 16 residues. Germline V lookup: CDR1 KGHSH, CDR2 LQKENI. The V segment lost 0 bases and the J segment 2 bases; nucleotides outside the gene matches: 6. The CDR3 DNA follows: TGTGCCAGCTCACCACCGAGAGGGACAGGCCCCTACGAGCAGTACTTC. This gives the protein CASSPPRGTGPYEQYF.

The rearrangement joins TRBV6-6 to TRBJ2-2, with a tentative D call TRBD2 (5 bases). V was trimmed by 0 bases and J by 4 bases, leaving 12 bases between them. The V gene's germline CDR1 is MNHNY and CDR2 SVGAGI (reference sequence). The CDR3 extends over 16 amino acids. Here the CDR3 reads CASSYSRGPGTGELFF. In DNA form, the CDR3 reads TGTGCCAGCAGTTACTCCCGGGGTCCGGGCACCGGGGAGCTGTTTTTT.

The chain employs TRBV12-3 or TRBV12-4 and TRBJ2-2; D may be TRBD2 (6 bases). Trimming cost V 7 bases and J 1 base, with 13 bases left between them. CDR3 length equals 15 residues. The CDR3 DNA sequence: TGTGCCAGCACGGCCCGGGACTTGAACACCGGGGAGCTGTTTTTT. Protein product: CASTARDLNTGELFF.

The gene calls are TRBV9 and TRBJ1-1; 8 bases match TRBD1. CDR1 is SGDLS and CDR2 is YYNGEE in the germline V gene. The trim removed 3 bases at V and 0 bases at J, leaving 4 bases unmatched. This CDR3 has 15 amino acids. The CDR3 loop reads CASSARQGLNTEAFF. CDR3 DNA sequence: TGTGCCAGCAGCGCCAGACAGGGGCTGAACACTGAAGCTTTCTTT.

For the CDR3, the DNA is TGTGCCAGCAGCCAGGGACAGCATTCACCCCTCCACTTT. Translation gives CASSQGQHSPLHF. The gene calls are TRBV3-1 and TRBJ1-6, with TRBD1 matching over 7 bases. Per the germline V gene, CDR1 is LGHDT and CDR2 is YNNKEL (reference sequence). V trimming: 3 bases; J trimming: 8 bases; junction bases outside the gene matches: 1. The CDR3 is 13 amino acids.

Only a few counts were recorded for this clonotype. The chain links TRBV7-6 to TRBJ2-5; D gene ambiguous. Trimming stripped 4 bases from V and 11 bases from J, with 11 bases between. There are 11 residues in the CDR3. Germline V gives CDR1 SGHVS, CDR2 FNYEAQ. The CDR3 is CASSSGRAQYF. Written as DNA, the CDR3 is TGTGCCAGCAGCTCCGGTAGGGCACAGTACTTC.

A few counts support this clonotype. This chain uses TRBV7-2 with TRBJ2-5; D perhaps matches TRBD2 (6 bases). In germline, CDR1 is SGHTA, CDR2 FQGNSA. CDR3 length: 16 amino acids. V lost 3 bases and J lost 5, with 19 bases in between. CDR3 sequence: CASSLEYRGSGETQYF. CDR3 nucleotides: TGTGCCAGCAGCTTGGAGTATCGGGGGTCAGGGGAGACCCAGTACTTC.

This clonotype appeared many times. CDR3 DNA: TGCAGTGCACCGCCGGGACAGGGGGCGGACGTGGATCAGCCCCAGCATTTT. Its translation is CSAPPGQGADVDQPQHF. The chain joins TRBV20-1 to TRBJ1-5; 12 nucleotides align to TRBD1. J gave up 5 bases and V 6 bases, and 14 bases lay outside the gene matches. Per germline, CDR1 DFQATT and CDR2 SNEGSKA (reference sequence). The CDR3 runs 17 residues.

The rearrangement links TRBV9 to TRBJ2-7; D might be TRBD1 (5 bases). Per germline, CDR1 SGDLS and CDR2 YYNGEE. The CDR3 totals 15 residues. Trimming left V 4 bases short and J 2 bases short, with 16 bases between. CDR3: CASSPQQGRPYEQYF. The CDR3 DNA reads TGTGCCAGCAGCCCCCAGCAGGGAAGACCCTACGAGCAGTACTTC. Full variable domain (outside the CDR3, taken from reference TRBV9 and TRBJ2-7): DSGVTQTPKHLITATGQRVTLRCSPRSGDLSVYWYQQSLDQGLQFLIQYYNGEERAKGNILERFSAQQFPDLHSELNLSSLELGDSALYFCASSPQQGRPYEQYFGPGTRLTVT.

This clonotype was seen many times. The V gene is TRBV20-1, the J gene TRBJ2-7; D gene ambiguous. V shed 1 base and J shed 1 base, with 8 bases lying between them. The CDR3 has 13 residues. In germline, CDR1 is DFQATT, CDR2 SNEGSKA (reference sequence). CDR3 protein: CSARVGQSYEQYF. CDR3 DNA sequence: TGCAGTGCTAGAGTAGGTCAGTCCTACGAGCAGTACTTC.